This T cell receptor (beta chain) was captured by sequencing in a study of OX40 agonist ivuxolimab in advanced cancers. The CDR3 runs 13 residues. CDR1 is SGHTA, CDR2 FQGTGA, per germline. With 4 bases removed from V and 5 bases from J, the gap between germline ends came to 11 bases. Sequencing used immunoSEQ multiplex PCR; TCRdb keeps in-frame clones, though not all of them. Here the sample spans 39,000 or so clones, roughly 89% being singletons. The sample consisted of CD4+ or CD8+ T cells sorted from blood, taken in a trial of the OX40 agonist ivuxolimab. The receptor's source is an adult with an advanced solid tumor such as melanoma, head and neck, liver or kidney cancer. The rearrangement joins TRBV7-3 to TRBJ1-1; the D gene is possibly TRBD1 (5 bases). The CDR3 DNA is TGTGCCAGCAGCTCCCAGGGAGATACTGAAGCTTTCTTT. Translated, it gives CASSSQGDTEAFF.